The clone carrying this TCR beta chain is a singleton in its sample. Generated by immunoSEQ multiplex PCR, the TCRdb table keeps only in-frame clones and is missing some. The repertoire holds tens of thousands of clones, with 85% to 90% as singletons. Germline loops: CDR1 SGHRS, CDR2 YFSETQ. The CDR3 loop spans 16 amino acids. The ends lost 0 bases at V and 2 bases at J; junction bases unmatched: 4. This entry comes from a study of T cell changes during pregnancy in multiple sclerosis. The source of this sequence is a female donor with multiple sclerosis, enrolled in a pregnancy study. Specimen: CD4+ T cells from peripheral blood mononuclear cells, collected in the first trimester of pregnancy. The chain is built from TRBV5-1 and TRBJ1-2, with 10 bases lining up with TRBD1. The chain's CDR3 is CASSLGLGQGNYGYTF. In DNA form, the CDR3 reads TGCGCCAGCAGCTTGGGATTGGGACAGGGGAACTATGGCTACACCTTC.